This T cell receptor (beta chain) came from a study of T cell responses to AZD1222 COVID-19 vaccine. General study results and limits: Increases in Spike-specific TCR breadth and depth were seen after two AZD1222 doses.

V was shortened by 2 bases and J by 3 bases, with 3 bases between the two germline ends. CDR1 is MRHNA and CDR2 is SNTAGT in the germline V gene. The CDR3 is 12 residues long. A remark on this clone: Antigen specificity is unknown.

Libraries were prepared by immunoSEQ multiplex PCR; TCRdb keeps only in-frame clonotypes and omits some of them. The sample lists roughly 150,000 clones, roughly nine tenths occurring once. This rearrangement joins TRBV6-4 to TRBJ2-3; D is uncertain. The sequence came from an adult who received the AZD1222 COVID-19 vaccine. The input for sequencing was peripheral blood, taken 28 days after the second AZD1222 dose. The CDR3 region has the DNA TGTGCCAGCAGTGACGGGACAGATACGCAGTATTTT. Its translation: CASSDGTDTQYF.